These 8 T cell receptor beta chains came from one sample sequenced in a study of neoadjuvant anti-PD-1 for oral cavity cancer. Sequencing used immunoSEQ multiplex PCR; TCRdb keeps in-frame clones, though not all of them. The top ten clones hold about 2.5% of a sample with around 62,000 clones, 70% to 85% of them seen once. The material sequenced was PBMCs, taken before nivolumab (anti-PD-1) treatment. The receptor source for this set is a person between 40 and 85 years old with oral cavity squamous cell carcinoma.

This chain connects TRBV5-1 to TRBJ2-2, with no clear D. CDR1 is SGHRS and CDR2 is YFSETQ in the germline V gene. Trimming stripped 0 bases from V and 5 bases from J, with 5 bases between. This CDR3 region has 13 residues. The DNA of the CDR3 is TGCGCCAGCAGCTTGGTGGCAACCGGGGAGCTGTTTTTT. Translating it yields CASSLVATGELFF.

J is TRBJ1-6 and V is TRBV6-5; D not certain. The germline CDR1 and CDR2 sequences are MNHEY and SVGAGI. Trimming cost V 0 bases and J 10 bases, with 16 bases left between them. The CDR3 consists of 16 residues. The CDR3 sequence: CASSYSTGVGGSPLHF. CDR3 DNA sequence: TGTGCCAGCAGTTACTCGACTGGGGTAGGAGGCTCACCCCTCCACTTT.

The rearrangement joins TRBV4-1 to TRBJ2-3; possibly TRBD2 for D (5 bases). CDR1 and CDR2 (germline): MGHRA, YSYEKL. The CDR3 totals 14 residues. V lost 3 bases to trimming and J lost 6 bases, with 13 bases between them. In nucleotides, the CDR3 is TGCGCCAGCAGCCAGATCAATGAGCGGGATACGCAGTATTTT. Translating it yields CASSQINERDTQYF.

The chain couples TRBV28 to TRBJ1-1; tentatively, D is TRBD1 (5 bases). Trimming stripped 4 bases from V and 3 bases from J, with 15 bases between. This CDR3 spans 15 amino acids. Germline V lookup: CDR1 MDHEN, CDR2 SYDVKM. CDR3 protein: CASSSSGTGYTEAFF. CDR3 DNA: TGTGCCAGCAGTTCCTCCGGGACGGGGTACACTGAAGCTTTCTTT.

The CDR3: CASSSTGNTEAFF. In DNA form, the CDR3 reads TGTGCCAGCAGCTCGACAGGGAACACTGAAGCTTTCTTT. The rearrangement links TRBV7-8 to TRBJ1-1, with a possible D match to TRBD1 (6 bases). The CDR3 sequence is 13 residues long. Germline CDR1 SGHVS, CDR2 FQNEAQ. V was shortened by 4 bases and J by 1 base, with 7 bases between the two germline ends.

The chain has TRBV5-1 and TRBJ2-2; the match to TRBD1 covers 7 bases. CDR3 length: 14 amino acids. CDR1 is SGHRS, CDR2 YFSETQ, per germline. The V segment lost 3 bases and the J segment 3 bases; nucleotides outside the gene matches: 2. CDR3 sequence reads: CASSSGTDTGELFF. DNA for the CDR3: TGCGCCAGCAGCTCCGGGACAGACACCGGGGAGCTGTTTTTT.

The J gene is TRBJ2-2, the V gene TRBV10-1, with D perhaps TRBD1 or TRBD2 (5 bases each). V was shortened by 4 bases and J by 7 bases, with 16 bases between the two germline ends. This CDR3 region has 15 residues. Germline V CDR1 and CDR2: WNHNN, SYGVQD (reference sequence). CDR3 amino acids: CASSAGTSKGGELFF. Written as DNA, the CDR3 is TGCGCCAGCAGTGCCGGGACCTCGAAAGGCGGGGAGCTGTTTTTT.

This chain joins TRBV10-3 and TRBJ1-4, with D possibly being TRBD1 (5 bases). V lost 2 bases, J lost 7 bases, and 11 bases lay in between. CDR1 and CDR2 from the germline V gene are ENHRY and SYGVKD. The CDR3 length is 14 residues. DNA for the CDR3: TGTGCCATCAGTGAGGTGGGGCTGGGTGAAAAACTGTTTTTT. This gives the protein CAISEVGLGEKLFF.